This T cell receptor (beta chain) was sequenced during a study of blood T cell repertoires in COVID-19. This CDR3 region has 15 residues. Germline trimming cut 2 bases from V and 5 bases from J; bases unmatched to any gene: 7. CDR1 and CDR2 from the germline V gene are SEHNR and FQNEAQ (reference sequence). The table lists this clone with a few counts. Sequencing was performed with immunoSEQ multiplex PCR; in TCRdb, only in-frame clones are kept and a portion is missing. The data show 120,000 or so clones, approximately 90% seen once. The receptor was isolated from a human donor in a cohort sampled during active COVID-19. Sequencing input: peripheral blood. The chain recombines TRBV7-9 with TRBJ2-7, with 9 nucleotides matching TRBD1. CDR3 residues: CASSLRGTGLNEQYF. The CDR3 DNA is TGTGCCAGCAGCTTACGGGGGACAGGGTTAAACGAGCAGTACTTC.